These 16 T cell receptor beta chains came from one sample sequenced in a study of cytomegalovirus exposure and HLA in healthy donors. The study ran its PCR with 60 Vbeta and 13 Jbeta primers. The assay was immunoSEQ multiplex PCR, and TCRdb's table has in-frame clones only and misses some. In the table there are 100,000 to 150,000 clones, 15% to 20% of which are singletons. Sequenced input: PBMCs. The receptors shown here come from a female donor in good health and CMV-seropositive.

This clone was seen a few times. The chain recombines TRBV6-1 with TRBJ2-6; D is unresolved. In germline, CDR1 is MNHNS, CDR2 SASEGT. V lost 4 bases and J 0 bases, leaving 10 bases between the germline ends. The CDR3 has 16 residues. The CDR3 is CASSVRVLSGANVLTF. The DNA for the CDR3 is TGTGCCAGCAGTGTTCGGGTTCTCTCTGGGGCCAACGTCCTGACTTTC.

Here the CDR3 reads CASNKQGNYGYTF. The DNA of the CDR3 is TGTGCCAGTAACAAACAGGGGAACTATGGCTACACCTTC. The rearrangement uses TRBV19 and TRBJ1-2; TRBD1 matches 7 bases. The junction had 4 bases not matched to a gene; V was cut back by 7 bases and J by 2 bases. This CDR3 spans 13 amino acids. Per germline, CDR1 LNHDA and CDR2 SQIVND (reference sequence).

This chain joins TRBV28 and TRBJ1-5; D is possibly TRBD1 (5 bases). CDR1 and CDR2 from the germline V gene are MDHEN and SYDVKM. This CDR3 contains 15 residues. Trimming took off 7 bases at V and 7 bases at J, with 20 bases between the two ends. Here the CDR3 DNA reads TGTGCCAGCACTCCCTTGGGGGAGGGTGAACAGCCCCAGCATTTT. It codes for CASTPLGEGEQPQHF.

In its sample, this clone was seen a few times. V and J are TRBV27 and TRBJ2-3, with TRBD2 matching over 8 bases. Per germline, CDR1 MNHEY and CDR2 SMNVEV (reference sequence). With 0 bases clipped from V and 0 bases from J, the junction kept 5 bases outside the gene matches. The CDR3 is 17 amino acids. CDR3 residues: CASSLSRGTRSTDTQYF. CDR3 nucleotides: TGTGCCAGCAGTTTATCCCGCGGGACTAGGAGCACAGATACGCAGTATTTT.

This chain uses TRBV5-6 with TRBJ2-5, with a tentative D call TRBD1 (5 bases). The germline V and J ends were trimmed by 2 bases and 7 bases, with 9 bases remaining between them. Germline loops: CDR1 SGHDT, CDR2 YYEEEE. This CDR3 has 12 amino acids. CDR3 coding DNA: TGTGCCAGCAGCTTTCTCCAGGGGACCCAGTACTTC. It encodes CASSFLQGTQYF. Looking up the rest from reference TRBV5-6 and TRBJ2-5 gives the full variable domain: DAGVTQSPTHLIKTRGQQVTLRCSPKSGHDTVSWYQQALGQGPQFIFQYYEEEERQRGNFPDRFSGHQFPNYSSELNVNALLLGDSALYLCASSFLQGTQYFGPGTRLLVL.

The rearrangement uses TRBV5-1 and TRBJ2-2; TRBD2 aligns across 10 bases. The V segment lost 2 bases and the J segment 6 bases; nucleotides outside the gene matches: 4. CDR1 and CDR2 from the germline V gene are SGHRS and YFSETQ. This CDR3 spans 15 amino acids. The CDR3 region is CASSLLAGGAGELFF. For the CDR3, the DNA is TGCGCCAGCAGCTTATTAGCGGGAGGTGCCGGGGAGCTGTTTTTT.

This clone was counted only a few times. The chain combines TRBV6-1 with TRBJ2-7; possibly TRBD2 for D (6 bases). V shed 4 bases and J shed 9 bases, with 13 bases lying between them. Germline values: CDR1 MNHNS, CDR2 SASEGT. The CDR3 covers 12 residues. CDR3 residues: CASSGGDLGQYF. CDR3 coding DNA: TGTGCCAGCAGTGGTGGGGACTTGGGGCAGTACTTC.

With respect to this clone: Other nucleotide sequences from this sample produce the same CDR3. CDR3 coding DNA: TGCGCCAGCAGCTTGGTCGCAGGGACTAATGAAAAACTGTTTTTT. Its protein product is CASSLVAGTNEKLFF. This chain connects TRBV5-1 to TRBJ1-4; TRBD1 might be the D (5 bases). With 0 bases removed from V and 2 bases from J, the gap between germline ends came to 8 bases. The germline V gene has CDR1 SGHRS and CDR2 YFSETQ. The CDR3 loop spans 15 amino acids.

This clone was detected only a few times. V and J are TRBV7-3 and TRBJ1-2; D may be TRBD1 (6 bases). Trimming removed 5 bases from V and 3 bases from J, with 16 bases in between. CDR1 is SGHTA and CDR2 is FQGTGA in the germline V gene. The CDR3 length is 15 residues. The CDR3 DNA follows: TGTGCCAGCAGCCTAATCTTGGACAGTCACTATGGCTACACCTTC. It yields the protein CASSLILDSHYGYTF. Drawing the rest from reference TRBV7-3 and TRBJ1-2, the complete variable domain is GAGVSQTPSNKVTEKGKYVELRCDPISGHTALYWYRQSLGQGPEFLIYFQGTGAADDSGLPNDRFFAVRPEGSVSTLKIQRTERGDSAVYLCASSLILDSHYGYTFGSGTRLTVV.

The J gene is TRBJ2-1, the V gene TRBV11-2, with 13 bases that match TRBD2. Germline V CDR1 and CDR2: SGHAT, FQNNGV. The CDR3 extends over 17 amino acids. Losses at the gene ends were 5 bases for V and 0 bases for J; bases not matched to a gene: 4. The CDR3 spells CASSGLAGVSSYNEQFF. CDR3 sequence (DNA): TGTGCCAGCAGCGGACTAGCGGGGGTCTCCTCCTACAATGAGCAGTTCTTC.

This chain uses TRBV5-6 with TRBJ1-4, with D unclear. This CDR3 has 17 residues. The germline V gene encodes CDR1 SGHDT and CDR2 YYEEEE. V lost 1 base, J lost 0 bases, and 13 bases lay in between. The CDR3 DNA sequence: TGTGCCAGCAGCTTGTTAGCGGAGGGCGCAACTAATGAAAAACTGTTTTTT. It is translated as CASSLLAEGATNEKLFF.

V usage is TRBV5-6 and J usage is TRBJ2-7; the D gene is possibly TRBD2 (5 bases). Germline-derived CDR1 and CDR2 are SGHDT and YYEEEE. CDR3 size: 16 residues. The V end lost 0 bases, the J end lost 0 bases, and 13 bases lay between the germline ends. The CDR3: CASSLAESGFSYEQYF. Here the CDR3 DNA reads TGTGCCAGCAGCTTGGCCGAAAGCGGATTCTCCTACGAGCAGTACTTC.

The V gene is TRBV19, the J gene TRBJ1-5; 7 bases are a match to TRBD1. Germline V gene data show CDR1 as LNHDA and CDR2 as SQIVND (reference sequence). Germline trimming cut 6 bases from V and 4 bases from J; bases unmatched to any gene: 6. There are 14 residues in the CDR3. CDR3: CASRDRSSNQPQHF. The CDR3 DNA follows: TGTGCCAGTAGGGACAGGTCCTCAAATCAGCCCCAGCATTTT.

V usage is TRBV6-5 and J usage is TRBJ1-3; 7 bases match TRBD1. The V and J ends lost 9 bases and 7 bases, in that order; junction bases with no gene match: 9. The CDR3 runs to 13 residues. Germline V gene lookup returns CDR1 MNHEY and CDR2 SVGAGI. The CDR3 bases are TGTGCCAGACAACAGGGGAGGAGGAACACCATATATTTT. Amino acids: CARQQGRRNTIYF.

This clone came up a few times. The V gene is TRBV2, the J gene TRBJ1-2; 7 bases line up with TRBD1. This CDR3 has 13 amino acids. Germline CDR1 SNHLY, CDR2 FYNNEI. With 8 bases clipped from V and 2 bases from J, the junction kept 5 bases outside the gene matches. CDR3 in amino acids: CASQAGQNYGYTF. In DNA form, the CDR3 reads TGTGCCAGCCAGGCGGGACAGAACTATGGCTACACCTTC. Full variable domain (rest looked up from reference TRBV2 and TRBJ1-2): EPEVTQTPSHQVTQMGQEVILRCVPISNHLYFYWYRQILGQKVEFLVSFYNNEISEKSEIFDDQFSVERPDGSNFTLKIRSTKLEDSAMYFCASQAGQNYGYTFGSGTRLTVV.

V usage is TRBV19 and J usage is TRBJ1-5, with 9 bases that match TRBD1. Trimming removed 6 bases from V and 5 bases from J; junction bases left unmatched: 5. Germline V gives CDR1 LNHDA, CDR2 SQIVND (reference sequence). The CDR3 loop spans 14 amino acids. The CDR3 here is CASSVTGGHQPQHF. In DNA form, the CDR3 reads TGTGCCAGTAGCGTAACAGGGGGCCATCAGCCCCAGCATTTT.